This T cell receptor beta chain was sequenced in a study of beta chain features in type 1 diabetes. Findings of the study overall: A closer apparent resemblance between naive, central memory and Treg TCRB repertoires was seen in patients than in healthy donors. TCRB CDR3 length was moderately but significantly reduced in all four CD4+ subsets of Type 1 diabetes patients.

This CDR3 has 13 amino acids. Germline V gene sequence: CDR1 LNHDA, CDR2 SQIVND (reference sequence). The V gene lost 6 bases and the J gene lost 4 bases, with 10 bases spanning the gap. Worth noting for this clone: The target antigen is unknown.

Reverse transcribing all isolated RNA meant expressed TCRB transcripts were sequenced. The table came from immunoSEQ multiplex PCR; TCRdb's copy has only in-frame clones and leaves some out. The table has roughly 70,000 clones, more than 45% seen once; the top ten hold 0.7%. V usage is TRBV19 and J usage is TRBJ1-5; D is uncertain. This clonotype originated in a man in his thirties or forties with type 1 diabetes. The sequencing sample was made of central memory CD4+ T cells from blood. The CDR3 DNA is TGTGCCAGTAGAACAGCCCAGAATCAGCCCCAGCATTTT. The encoded protein is CASRTAQNQPQHF.